This T cell receptor beta chain came from a study of blood T cell repertoires in COVID-19. Overall study context: COVID-19 samples collected from the United States, Italy and Spain covered acute and convalescent phases. PBMCs, B-cell-depleted T cells, or T cells provided the cDNA or gDNA that made up the material.

Losses at the gene ends were 1 base for V and 4 bases for J; bases not matched to a gene: 5. The CDR3 is 15 amino acids. Germline CDR1 and CDR2: SGHRS and YFSETQ. As processed by the authors: Amplifying reference gene primers gave estimates of nucleated cell counts. The assay was immunoSEQ multiplex PCR, and TCRdb's table has in-frame clones only and misses some. That table furnishes V, J and clone size, whereas the DNA furnished D and trimming. The table includes 7,500 to 8,000 clones, around 88% detected once. What was sequenced was peripheral blood. The chain recombines TRBV5-1 with TRBJ1-5; TRBD1 matches 7 bases. The source is a woman aged 60 to 75 with active COVID-19. The CDR3 DNA sequence: TGCGCCAGCAGCTTGTACGGGACAGAAAATCAGCCCCAGCATTTT. Amino acids: CASSLYGTENQPQHF.